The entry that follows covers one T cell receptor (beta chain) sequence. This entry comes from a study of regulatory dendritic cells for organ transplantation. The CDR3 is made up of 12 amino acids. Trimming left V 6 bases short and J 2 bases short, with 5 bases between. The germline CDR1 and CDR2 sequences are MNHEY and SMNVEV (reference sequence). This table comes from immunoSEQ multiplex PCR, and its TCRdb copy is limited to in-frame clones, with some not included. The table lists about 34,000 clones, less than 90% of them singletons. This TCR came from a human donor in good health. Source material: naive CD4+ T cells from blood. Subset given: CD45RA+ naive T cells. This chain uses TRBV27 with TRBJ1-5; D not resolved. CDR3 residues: CASREGNQPQHF. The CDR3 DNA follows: TGTGCCAGCAGAGAAGGCAATCAGCCCCAGCATTTT.